Below, one T cell receptor beta chain is given with its context. The data originate from a study of T cell changes during pregnancy in multiple sclerosis. The CDR3 runs 12 residues. Looked up from germline, CDR1 is MDHEN and CDR2 is SYDVKM. Trimming left V 3 bases short and J 14 bases short, with 14 bases between. Profiling relied on immunoSEQ multiplex PCR, and the TCRdb table lists in-frame clones only, not all of them. This sample yields some 44,000 clones, of which 80% to 95% are seen a single time; roughly 0.5% belongs to the top ten. The sequence derives from a female donor with multiple sclerosis, enrolled in a pregnancy study. This chain uses TRBV28 with TRBJ1-5; D uncertain. Here the sequenced sample was CD4+ T cells from peripheral blood mononuclear cells, taken in the third trimester of pregnancy. Here the CDR3 reads CASSLAGLGEHF. The CDR3 DNA reads TGTGCCAGCAGTTTGGCGGGCCTTGGGGAGCATTTT.